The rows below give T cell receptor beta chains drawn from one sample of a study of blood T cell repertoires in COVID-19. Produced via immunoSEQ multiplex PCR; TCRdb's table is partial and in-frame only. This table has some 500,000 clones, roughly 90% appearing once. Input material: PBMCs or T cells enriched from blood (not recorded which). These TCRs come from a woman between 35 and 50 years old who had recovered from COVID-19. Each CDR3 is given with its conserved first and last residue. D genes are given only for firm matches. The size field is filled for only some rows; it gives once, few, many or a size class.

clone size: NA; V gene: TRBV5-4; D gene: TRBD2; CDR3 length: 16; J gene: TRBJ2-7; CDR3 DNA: TGTGCCAGCAGCCGAATTGTGGGGGGGGAGACCTACGAGCAGTACTTC; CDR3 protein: CASSRIVGGETYEQYF
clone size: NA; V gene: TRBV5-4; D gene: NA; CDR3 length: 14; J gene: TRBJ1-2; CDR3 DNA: TGTGCCAGCAGCAGGACGGACTCTAACTATGGCTACACCTTC; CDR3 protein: CASSRTDSNYGYTF
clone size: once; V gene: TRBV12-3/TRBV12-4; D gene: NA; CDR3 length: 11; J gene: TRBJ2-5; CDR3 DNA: TGTGCCAGCAGTTTTGAGTTAACCCAGTACTTC; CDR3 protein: CASSFELTQYF
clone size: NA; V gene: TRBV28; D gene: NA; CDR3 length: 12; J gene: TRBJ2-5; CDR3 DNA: TGTGCCAGCAGTTTGCTCAGGGAGACCCAGTACTTC; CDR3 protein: CASSLLRETQYF
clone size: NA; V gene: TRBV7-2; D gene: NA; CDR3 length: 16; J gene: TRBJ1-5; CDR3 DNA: TGTGCCAGCAGCTTAGTAGCCAGCTATAGCAATCAGCCCCAGCATTTT; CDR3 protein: CASSLVASYSNQPQHF
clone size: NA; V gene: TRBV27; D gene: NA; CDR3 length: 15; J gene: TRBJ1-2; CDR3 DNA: TGTGCCAGCAGTTTCTTAGCCCGAACGGGCTATGGCTACACCTTC; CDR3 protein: CASSFLARTGYGYTF
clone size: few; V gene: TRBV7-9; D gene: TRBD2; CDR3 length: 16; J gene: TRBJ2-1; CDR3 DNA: TGTGCCAGCAGCCCGGGGACTAGCGGGAGTTTCAGTGAGCAGTTCTTC; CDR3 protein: CASSPGTSGSFSEQFF
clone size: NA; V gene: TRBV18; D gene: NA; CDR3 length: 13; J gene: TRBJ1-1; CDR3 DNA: TGTGCCAGCTCACCGGGACAGAACACTGAAGCTTTCTTT; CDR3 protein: CASSPGQNTEAFF
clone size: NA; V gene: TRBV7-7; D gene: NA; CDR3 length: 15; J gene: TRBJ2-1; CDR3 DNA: TGTGCTAGCAGCTTAGAAAGGGGGGGCTACAATGAGCAGTTCTTC; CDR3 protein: CASSLERGGYNEQFF
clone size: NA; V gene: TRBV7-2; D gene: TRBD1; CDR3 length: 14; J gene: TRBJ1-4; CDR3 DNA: TGTGCCAGCAGCTGGCAGGGGGCAGGTGAAAAACTGTTTTTT; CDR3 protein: CASSWQGAGEKLFF
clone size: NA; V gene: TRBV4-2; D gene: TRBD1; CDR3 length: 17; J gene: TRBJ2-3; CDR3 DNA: TGTGCCAGCAGCCAAGAACTCGGGACAGAAAAGCCAGATACGCAGTATTTT; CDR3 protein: CASSQELGTEKPDTQYF
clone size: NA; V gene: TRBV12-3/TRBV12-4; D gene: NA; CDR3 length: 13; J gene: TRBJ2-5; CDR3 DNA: TGTGCCAGCAGTAGGACACCGCGGGAGACCCAGTACTTC; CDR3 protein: CASSRTPRETQYF
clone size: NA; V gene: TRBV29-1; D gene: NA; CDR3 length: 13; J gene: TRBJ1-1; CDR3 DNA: TGCAGCGTTCGGCGGGACTCGAACACTGAAGCTTTCTTT; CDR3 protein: CSVRRDSNTEAFF
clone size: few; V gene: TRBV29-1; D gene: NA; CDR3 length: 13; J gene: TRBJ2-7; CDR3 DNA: TGCAGCGTTGACTTCGGTAGCTCCTACGAGCAGTACTTC; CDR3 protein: CSVDFGSSYEQYF
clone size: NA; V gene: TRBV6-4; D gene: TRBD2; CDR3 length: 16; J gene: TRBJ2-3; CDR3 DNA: TGTGCCAGCAGTGAGGAAGCGGGAGATAGCACAGATACGCAGTATTTT; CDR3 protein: CASSEEAGDSTDTQYF
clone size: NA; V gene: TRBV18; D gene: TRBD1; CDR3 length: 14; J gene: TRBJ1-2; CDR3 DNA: TGTGCCAGCTCACCCCAGGGACAGAACTATGGCTACACCTTC; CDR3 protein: CASSPQGQNYGYTF
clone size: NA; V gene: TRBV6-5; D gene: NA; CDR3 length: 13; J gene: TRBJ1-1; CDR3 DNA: TGTGCCAGCAGGGGGCAATCGAGGACTGAAGCTTTCTTT; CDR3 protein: CASRGQSRTEAFF
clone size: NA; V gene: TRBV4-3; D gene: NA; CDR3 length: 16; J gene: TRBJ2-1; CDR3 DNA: TGCGCCAGCAGCCAAGATCGGAGGGTGGCTGGGGATGAGCAGTTCTTC; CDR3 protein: CASSQDRRVAGDEQFF
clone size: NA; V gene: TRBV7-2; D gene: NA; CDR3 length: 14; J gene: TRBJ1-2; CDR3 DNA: TGTGCCAGCAGCCCCCGACTACTTAACTATGGCTACACCTTC; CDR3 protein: CASSPRLLNYGYTF
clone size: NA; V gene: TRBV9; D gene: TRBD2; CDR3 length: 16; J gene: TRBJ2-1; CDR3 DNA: TGTGCCAGCAGCGTAGAGTCTAGCGGAGCCTACAATGAGCAGTTCTTC; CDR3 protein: CASSVESSGAYNEQFF
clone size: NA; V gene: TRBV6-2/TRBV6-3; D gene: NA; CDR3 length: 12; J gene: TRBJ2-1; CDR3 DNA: TGTGCCAGCAGTTATCTGTACAATGAGCAGTTCTTC; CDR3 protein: CASSYLYNEQFF
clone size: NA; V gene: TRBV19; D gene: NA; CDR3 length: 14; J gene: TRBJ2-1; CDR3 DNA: TGTGCCAGTGCAATGGCTAGCCGGTACAATGAGCAGTTCTTC; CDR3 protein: CASAMASRYNEQFF
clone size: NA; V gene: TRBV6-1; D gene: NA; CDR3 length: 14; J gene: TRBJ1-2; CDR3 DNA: TGTGCCAGCAGTGAAGGCCGGACAATCTATGGCTACACCTTC; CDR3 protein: CASSEGRTIYGYTF
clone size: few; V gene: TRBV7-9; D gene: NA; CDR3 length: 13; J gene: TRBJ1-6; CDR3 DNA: TGTGCCACTCAGACAGGAGGCAATTCACCCCTCCACTTT; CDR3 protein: CATQTGGNSPLHF
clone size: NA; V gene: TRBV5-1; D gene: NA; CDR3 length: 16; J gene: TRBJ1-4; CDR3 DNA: TGCGCCAGCAGCTTACAGGGTGTCACGGCTAATGAAAAACTGTTTTTT; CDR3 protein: CASSLQGVTANEKLFF
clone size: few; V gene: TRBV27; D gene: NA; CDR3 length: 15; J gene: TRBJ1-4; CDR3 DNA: TGTGCCAGCAGTCCCCGAGATGCAACTAATGAAAAACTGTTTTTT; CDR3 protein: CASSPRDATNEKLFF
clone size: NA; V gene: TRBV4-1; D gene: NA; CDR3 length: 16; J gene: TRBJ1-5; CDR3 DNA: TGCGCCAGCAGCCAAGAATTTGGGAGAATCAATCAGCCCCAGCATTTT; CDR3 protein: CASSQEFGRINQPQHF
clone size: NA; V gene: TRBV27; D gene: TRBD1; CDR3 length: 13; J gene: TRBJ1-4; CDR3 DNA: TGTGCCAGCTCGGAACAGGGGAGAGAAAAACTGTTTTTT; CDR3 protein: CASSEQGREKLFF
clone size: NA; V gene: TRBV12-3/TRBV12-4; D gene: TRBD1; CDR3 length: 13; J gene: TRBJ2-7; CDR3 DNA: TGTGCCAGCGGACAGGGGGTTTTGCGCGAGCAGTACTTC; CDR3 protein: CASGQGVLREQYF
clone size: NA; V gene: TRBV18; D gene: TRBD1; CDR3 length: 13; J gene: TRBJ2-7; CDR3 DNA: TGTGCCAGCTCACCGGGACAGGGAACCGAGCAGTACTTC; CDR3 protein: CASSPGQGTEQYF
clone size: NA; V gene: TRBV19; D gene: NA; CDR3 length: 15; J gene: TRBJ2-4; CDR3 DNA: TGTGCCAGTAGTATAGTAGGACTAGCCAAAAACATTCAGTACTTC; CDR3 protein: CASSIVGLAKNIQYF
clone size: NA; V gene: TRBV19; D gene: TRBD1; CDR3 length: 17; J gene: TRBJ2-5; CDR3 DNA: TGTGCCAGTAGTCGAAGGGGGCTAGGTCAGCCTCAAGAGACCCAGTACTTC; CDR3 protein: CASSRRGLGQPQETQYF
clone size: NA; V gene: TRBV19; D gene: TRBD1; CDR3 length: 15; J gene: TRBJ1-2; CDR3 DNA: TGTGCCAGTAGTATAGAAGGAGACAGGGACTATGGCTACACCTTC; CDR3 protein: CASSIEGDRDYGYTF
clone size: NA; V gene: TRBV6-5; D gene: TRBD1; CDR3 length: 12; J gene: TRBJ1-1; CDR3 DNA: TGTGCCAGCAGCGACAGGGTAACTGAAGCTTTCTTT; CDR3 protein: CASSDRVTEAFF
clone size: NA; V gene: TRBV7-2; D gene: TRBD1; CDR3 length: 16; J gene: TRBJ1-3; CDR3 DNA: TGTGCCAGCAGCTGGGGGGACAGGGTCTTTGGAAACACCATATATTTT; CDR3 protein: CASSWGDRVFGNTIYF
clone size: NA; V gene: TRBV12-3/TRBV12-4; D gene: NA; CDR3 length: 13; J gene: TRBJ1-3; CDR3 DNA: TGTGCCAGCACTCACAGCTCTGGAAACACCATATATTTT; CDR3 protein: CASTHSSGNTIYF
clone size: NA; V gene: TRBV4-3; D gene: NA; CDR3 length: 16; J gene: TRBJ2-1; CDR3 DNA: TGCGCCAGCAGCCAAGTCATCAGGGACATTCGCAATGAGCAGTTCTTC; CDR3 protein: CASSQVIRDIRNEQFF
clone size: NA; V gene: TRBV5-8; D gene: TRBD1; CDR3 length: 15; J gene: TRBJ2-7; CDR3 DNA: TGTGCCAGCACTCGGGGACAGGGGAGTACCTACGAGCAGTACTTC; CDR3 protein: CASTRGQGSTYEQYF
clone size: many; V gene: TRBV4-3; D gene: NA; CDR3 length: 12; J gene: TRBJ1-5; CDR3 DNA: TGCGCCAGCAGCCAACAGGGCGGTCCCCAGCATTTT; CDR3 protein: CASSQQGGPQHF
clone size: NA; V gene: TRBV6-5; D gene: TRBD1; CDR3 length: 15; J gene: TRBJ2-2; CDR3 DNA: TGTGCCAGCAACTCTGGACAGGGGGCGATCGGGGAGCTGTTTTTT; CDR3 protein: CASNSGQGAIGELFF
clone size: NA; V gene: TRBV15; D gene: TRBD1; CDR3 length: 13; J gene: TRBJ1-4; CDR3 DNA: TGTGCCACCAGCAGGCGGACAGGTTTAAAACTGTTTTTT; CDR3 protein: CATSRRTGLKLFF
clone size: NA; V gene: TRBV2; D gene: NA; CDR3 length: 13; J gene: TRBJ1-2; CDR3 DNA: TGTGCCAGCAGTGACAGACCGATACAGGGCTACACCTTC; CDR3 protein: CASSDRPIQGYTF
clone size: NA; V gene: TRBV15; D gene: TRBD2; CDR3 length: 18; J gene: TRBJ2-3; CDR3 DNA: TGTGCCACCAGCAGAGGGGGGGGAGCTAGCGGTCGCACAGATACGCAGTATTTT; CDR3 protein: CATSRGGGASGRTDTQYF
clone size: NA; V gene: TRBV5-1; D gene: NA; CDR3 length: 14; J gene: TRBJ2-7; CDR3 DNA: TGCGCCAGCAGCTCCGGGGAGATAGCCTACGAGCAGTACTTC; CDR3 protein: CASSSGEIAYEQYF
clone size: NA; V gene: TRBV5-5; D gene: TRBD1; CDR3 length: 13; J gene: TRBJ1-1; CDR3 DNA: TGTGCCAGCAGCTCGGACAGGGACACTGAAGCTTTCTTT; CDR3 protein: CASSSDRDTEAFF
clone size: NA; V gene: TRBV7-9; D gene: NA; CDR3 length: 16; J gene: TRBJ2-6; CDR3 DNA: TGTGCCAGCAGCTTAATCTGGGCCTCTGGGGCCAACGTCCTGACTTTC; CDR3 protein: CASSLIWASGANVLTF
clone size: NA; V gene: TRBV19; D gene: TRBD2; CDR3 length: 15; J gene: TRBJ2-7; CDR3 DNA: TGTGCCAGTAGTACACTAGCGGGAGGCCAGTACGAGCAGTACTTC; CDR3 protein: CASSTLAGGQYEQYF
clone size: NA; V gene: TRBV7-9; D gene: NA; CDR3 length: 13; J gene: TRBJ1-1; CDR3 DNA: TGTGCCTGTACCTTGGACATGAACACTGAAGCTTTCTTT; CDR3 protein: CACTLDMNTEAFF
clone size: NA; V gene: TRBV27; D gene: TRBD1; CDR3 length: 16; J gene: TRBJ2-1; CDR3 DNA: TGTGCCAGCAGTATCGGACAGGGGGTTTATTACAATGAGCAGTTCTTC; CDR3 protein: CASSIGQGVYYNEQFF
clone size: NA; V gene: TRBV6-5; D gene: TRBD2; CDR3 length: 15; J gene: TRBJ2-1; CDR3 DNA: TGTGCCAGCAGTTACTCTACTAGCGGGCCCCGGGGGCAGTTCTTC; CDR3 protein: CASSYSTSGPRGQFF
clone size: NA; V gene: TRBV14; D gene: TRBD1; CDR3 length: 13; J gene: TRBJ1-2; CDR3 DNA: TGTGCCAGCAACCCTTCAGGGGGCAGAGGCTACACCTTC; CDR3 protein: CASNPSGGRGYTF
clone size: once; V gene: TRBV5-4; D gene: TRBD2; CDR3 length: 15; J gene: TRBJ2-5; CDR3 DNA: TGTGCCAGCAGCTGGCGAAGCAGGGAGGGAGAGACCCAGTACTTC; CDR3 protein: CASSWRSREGETQYF
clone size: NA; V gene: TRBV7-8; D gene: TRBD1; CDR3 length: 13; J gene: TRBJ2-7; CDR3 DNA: TGTGCCAGCAGCCCGGACAGGGCCTACGAGCAGTACTTC; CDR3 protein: CASSPDRAYEQYF
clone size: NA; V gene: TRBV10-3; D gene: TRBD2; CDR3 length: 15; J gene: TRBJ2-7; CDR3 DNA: TGTGCCATCAGTGACGGGGGACTAGCGGTGGGAAGGCAGTACTTC; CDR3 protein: CAISDGGLAVGRQYF
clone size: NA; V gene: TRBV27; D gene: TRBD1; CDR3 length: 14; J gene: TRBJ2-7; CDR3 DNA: TGTGCCAGCAGGGATCCGGGACAGCCCTACGAGCAGTACTTC; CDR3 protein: CASRDPGQPYEQYF
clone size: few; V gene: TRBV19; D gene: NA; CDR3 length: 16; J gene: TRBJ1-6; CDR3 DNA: TGTGCCAGTAGTAGCAGGCCTATGGCATATAATTCACCCCTCCACTTT; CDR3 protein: CASSSRPMAYNSPLHF
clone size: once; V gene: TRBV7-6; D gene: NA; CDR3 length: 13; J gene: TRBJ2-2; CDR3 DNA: TGTGCCAGCAGCTTAGCCTACGCCGGGGAGCTGTTTTTT; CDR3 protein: CASSLAYAGELFF